A selection of T cell receptor beta chains follows, all from one sample in a study of T cells in Graves' hyperthyroidism and ophthalmopathy. Using its own MiXCR run on the multiplex PCR reads, TCRdb lists one record per CDR3 protein. The repertoire holds 200,000 to 250,000 distinct CDR3 sequences, 17% seen once, with roughly 55% in the top ten. Source material: blood. These TCRs come from a woman between 45 and 65 years old with Graves' hyperthyroidism. The conserved cysteine and the conserved F or W are not part of the CDR3 here. Fields, in order: CDR3 protein, V gene.

cdr3_aa: ASSLDYRQARYGYT
v_call: TRBV11-2

cdr3_aa: ASSLGLLGSTAYEQY
v_call: TRBV5-1

cdr3_aa: AGGDGETQY
v_call: TRBV6-1

cdr3_aa: ASSQGEVSGANVLT
v_call: TRBV4-1

cdr3_aa: ASSQPAEGAYEQY
v_call: TRBV4-1

cdr3_aa: ASSYSSYEQY
v_call: TRBV11-2

cdr3_aa: ASTGDSSYNEQF
v_call: TRBV18

cdr3_aa: ASSLDRAVRSPLH
v_call: TRBV7-2

cdr3_aa: ASSQSPTEAF
v_call: TRBV7-9

cdr3_aa: ASSLDNGDTQY
v_call: TRBV12-3/TRBV12-4

cdr3_aa: ASRPETGDFNYGYT
v_call: TRBV12-3/TRBV12-4

cdr3_aa: ASSYPRTGDRRYGYT
v_call: TRBV6-5

cdr3_aa: ASSYGGQRGYNEQF
v_call: TRBV6-5

cdr3_aa: ASSIQGASSGNTIY
v_call: TRBV7-2

cdr3_aa: SALKDGTSADTQY
v_call: TRBV20-1

cdr3_aa: ASSLSGQGNEQY
v_call: TRBV27

cdr3_aa: AISARQGQNQPQH
v_call: TRBV10-3

cdr3_aa: ASSLLAGPNTGELF
v_call: TRBV7-2

cdr3_aa: ASSDSLRKGVGNIQY
v_call: TRBV10-1

cdr3_aa: SARGDGPSSYNEQF
v_call: TRBV20-1

cdr3_aa: ATSTGTSGRQLVEQY
v_call: TRBV15

cdr3_aa: ASRESTSGIYNEQF
v_call: TRBV6-1

cdr3_aa: ASSQVNAEAF
v_call: TRBV3-1

cdr3_aa: SARRPPGREGDEQY
v_call: TRBV20-1

cdr3_aa: ASSQVAGGPYEQF
v_call: TRBV3-1

cdr3_aa: ASSSPSSGVLNEQF
v_call: TRBV6-1

cdr3_aa: SVSLAKHEQF
v_call: TRBV29-1

cdr3_aa: AISESGTVLNYGYT
v_call: TRBV10-3

cdr3_aa: SARARTGDGYT
v_call: TRBV20-1

cdr3_aa: ASSLNEGLGETQY
v_call: TRBV27

cdr3_aa: ASSLAPGGKLF
v_call: TRBV5-1

cdr3_aa: ASSSPSAGLYEQY
v_call: TRBV27

cdr3_aa: ASSGTPATEDTQY
v_call: TRBV6-1

cdr3_aa: ASSFGGTGGYEQY
v_call: TRBV28

cdr3_aa: ASSQHWNTGELF
v_call: TRBV14

cdr3_aa: ASGLLTGTGANVLT
v_call: TRBV19